This T cell receptor (beta chain) derives from a study of blood T cell repertoires in COVID-19. In the study overall: Donors in the United States, Italy and Spain gave samples during acute or convalescent COVID-19. Nucleic acid was either cDNA or gDNA, and it came from T cells, B-cell-depleted T cells, or PBMCs.

Germline values: CDR1 SEHNR, CDR2 FQNEAQ (reference sequence). The CDR3 has 15 residues. V was cut by 4 bases and J by 0 bases, with 10 bases left in between. In the study's own analysis: Cell counts per sample came from amplifying reference gene primers. Profiled with immunoSEQ multiplex PCR; TCRdb holds only in-frame clones, not every one. V and J calls and clone size follow that table, whereas D and trimming were derived from the DNA. The sample holds about 210,000 clones, 75% to 90% seen once. Sequencing used peripheral blood. This receptor was taken from a woman aged 40 to 50 with acute or convalescent COVID-19. This rearrangement joins TRBV7-9 to TRBJ2-4, with no clear D. CDR3 nucleotides: TGTGCCAGCAGCTCGAGTCAGGTAGCCAAAAACATTCAGTACTTC. Residues: CASSSSQVAKNIQYF. Full variable domain (outside the CDR3, taken from reference TRBV7-9 and TRBJ2-4): DTGVSQNPRHKITKRGQNVTFRCDPISEHNRLYWYRQTLGQGPEFLTYFQNEAQLEKSRLLSDRFSAERPKGSFSTLEIQRTEQGDSAMYLCASSSSQVAKNIQYFGAGTRLSVL.